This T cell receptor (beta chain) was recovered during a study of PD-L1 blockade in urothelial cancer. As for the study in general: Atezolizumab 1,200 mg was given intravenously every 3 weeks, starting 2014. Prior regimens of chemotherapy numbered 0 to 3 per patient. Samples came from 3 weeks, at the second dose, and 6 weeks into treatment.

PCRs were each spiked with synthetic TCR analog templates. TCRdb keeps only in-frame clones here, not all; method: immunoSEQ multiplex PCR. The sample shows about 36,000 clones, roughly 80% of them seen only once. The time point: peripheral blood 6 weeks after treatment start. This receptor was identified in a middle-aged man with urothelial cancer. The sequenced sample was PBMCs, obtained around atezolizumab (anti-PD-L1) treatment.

CDR3 loop: CSVERDSLSYEQYF. CDR3 DNA sequence: TGCAGCGTTGAGAGGGACTCCCTCTCCTACGAGCAGTACTTC. The chain links TRBV29-1 to TRBJ2-7; a weak D match, TRBD2 (6 bases). Trimming pared 3 bases from V and 0 bases from J, leaving 12 bases between. CDR3 length: 14 amino acids. Per the germline V gene, CDR1 is SQVTM and CDR2 is ANQGSEA.